The 20 T cell receptor beta chains below were found in one sample sequenced in a study of blood T cell repertoires in COVID-19. Sequencing was performed with immunoSEQ multiplex PCR; in TCRdb, only in-frame clones are kept and a portion is missing. The sample shows more than 250,000 clones, around 90% of them seen only once. The sequencing input was PBMCs or T cells enriched from blood (not recorded which). All receptors derive from a woman aged 25 to 39 who had recovered from COVID-19.

The V gene is TRBV7-2, the J gene TRBJ2-3, with 9 bases that match TRBD2. Germline CDR1 and CDR2: SGHTA and FQGNSA. With 1 base clipped from V and 6 bases from J, the junction kept 8 bases outside the gene matches. The length of the CDR3 is 16 residues. CDR3 loop: CASSLDGSGGGDTQYF. As DNA, the CDR3 is TGTGCCAGCAGCTTAGACGGTAGCGGGGGTGGGGATACGCAGTATTTT.

The gene calls are TRBV16 and TRBJ1-5; D remains unclear. This CDR3 spans 15 amino acids. CDR1 is KGHSY, CDR2 FQNENV, per germline. Trimming removed 0 bases at V and 3 bases at J, with 9 bases between. CDR3 protein: CASSQSGQNNQPQHF. As DNA, the CDR3 is TGTGCCAGCAGCCAATCTGGCCAGAACAATCAGCCCCAGCATTTT.

This clone was recorded only once. The rearrangement joins TRBV7-2 to TRBJ1-2, with 10 bases that match TRBD1. Germline V gives CDR1 SGHTA, CDR2 FQGNSA. The V gene end was trimmed by 5 bases and the J gene end by 8 bases; junction bases not matched to a gene: 11. There are 15 residues in the CDR3. CDR3 sequence (DNA): TGTGCCAGCAGCCACCCCCCCGGGACAGGGGAAGGCTACACCTTC. Protein product: CASSHPPGTGEGYTF.

This chain uses TRBV27 with TRBJ2-5; 15 bases are a match to TRBD2. V shed 10 bases and J 6 bases; nucleotides not matched to a gene: 6. Germline CDR1 reads MNHEY; CDR2 reads SMNVEV (reference sequence). There are 14 residues in the CDR3. CDR3 sequence reads: CATGTSGGSQTQYF. The CDR3 bases are TGTGCCACCGGGACTAGCGGGGGGAGTCAGACCCAGTACTTC.

The V call is TRBV6-1, the J call TRBJ1-2; D is uncertain. CDR1 and CDR2 (germline): MNHNS, SASEGT. With 3 bases removed from V and 7 bases from J, the gap between germline ends came to 12 bases. The CDR3 has 13 amino acids. The DNA for the CDR3 is TGTGCCAGCAGTGAGACACCTATGGGTGGCTACACCTTC. The encoded protein is CASSETPMGGYTF.

The rearrangement uses TRBV28 and TRBJ1-1; D not certain. The CDR3 is 15 residues long. Trimming stripped 2 bases from V and 1 base from J, with 11 bases between. Per germline, CDR1 MDHEN and CDR2 SYDVKM. CDR3 sequence: CASSLPAEGNTEAFF. Written as DNA, the CDR3 is TGTGCCAGCAGTTTACCGGCAGAGGGGAACACTGAAGCTTTCTTT. The entire variable domain, with the rest obtained from reference TRBV28 and TRBJ1-1, is as follows: DVKVTQSSRYLVKRTGEKVFLECVQDMDHENMFWYRQDPGLGLRLIYFSYDVKMKEKGDIPEGYSVSREKKERFSLILESASTNQTSMYLCASSLPAEGNTEAFFGQGTRLTVV.

This chain links TRBV4-2 with TRBJ2-2, with TRBD2 matching 13 bases. The CDR3 has 18 amino acids. Trimming took 1 base from V and 4 from J; bases not matched to a gene: 6. CDR1 and CDR2 from the germline V gene are LGHNA and YNFKEQ. The CDR3 sequence: CASSQGGGLAGFTGELFF. The CDR3 DNA sequence: TGTGCCAGCAGCCAAGGTGGGGGACTAGCGGGATTCACCGGGGAGCTGTTTTTT.

The chain uses TRBV11-3 and TRBJ1-3; D not certain. The CDR3 is 13 amino acids. Germline-derived CDR1 and CDR2 are SGHNT and YENEEA. The V and J ends lost 3 bases and 0 bases respectively, with 3 bases between them. The CDR3 spells CASSLSSGNTIYF. CDR3 DNA: TGTGCCAGCAGCTTGAGCTCTGGAAACACCATATATTTT.

This clone was seen a single time. The V gene is TRBV27, the J gene TRBJ1-2, with 7 bases lining up with TRBD1. J was trimmed by 7 bases and V by 5 bases; bases with no gene match: 4. The germline V gene encodes CDR1 MNHEY and CDR2 SMNVEV (reference sequence). The CDR3 is 12 amino acids. The CDR3 DNA reads as TGTGCCAGCAGTCCCAGGGGGAGTGGCTACACCTTC. This sequence encodes CASSPRGSGYTF.

CDR3 loop: CASSPQQGSGEAFF. In DNA form, the CDR3 reads TGTGCCAGCAGCCCCCAACAGGGGAGCGGTGAAGCTTTCTTT. The V gene is TRBV5-4, the J gene TRBJ1-1; 7 bases are shared with TRBD1. Germline CDR1 is SGHNT and CDR2 is YYREEE (reference sequence). The junction had 10 bases not matched to a gene; V was cut back by 4 bases and J by 7 bases. This CDR3 has 14 amino acids.

The chain's CDR3 is CSAVSRGTIYF. The CDR3 region has the DNA TGCAGTGCTGTATCTCGGGGCACCATATATTTT. The rearrangement links TRBV20-1 to TRBJ1-3; D gene unclear. V was pared by 5 bases and J by 9 bases, with 11 bases between. The germline V gene encodes CDR1 DFQATT and CDR2 SNEGSKA (reference sequence). The CDR3 runs 11 residues.

This chain joins TRBV3-1 (or the pseudogene TRBV3-2) and TRBJ1-1; D is unresolved. V was clipped by 4 bases and J by 6 bases, with 12 bases between them. CDR3 length: 13 residues. Germline loops: CDR1 LGHDT, CDR2 YNNKEL (reference sequence). The CDR3 nucleotides are TGTGCCAGCAGCCCCGGAGGAGTTCCTGAAGCTTTCTTT. Protein: CASSPGGVPEAFF.

The V gene is TRBV10-3, the J gene TRBJ1-2, with TRBD1 identical over 8 bases. Per germline, CDR1 ENHRY and CDR2 SYGVKD. There are 15 residues in the CDR3. V gave up 4 bases and J gave up 2 bases; unmatched junction bases: 6. The CDR3 sequence is CAISGGTGQNYGYTF. The CDR3 DNA is TGTGCCATCAGTGGAGGGACAGGACAGAACTATGGCTACACCTTC.

In this sample, this clone turned up a few times. This chain connects TRBV5-1 to TRBJ2-6; D is undetermined. This CDR3 region has 14 residues. Trimming removed 4 bases from V and 2 bases from J, with 7 bases in between. Germline CDR1 reads SGHRS; CDR2 reads YFSETQ. The chain's CDR3 is CASSDTAGANVLTF. CDR3 DNA sequence: TGCGCCAGCAGCGACACCGCTGGGGCCAACGTCCTGACTTTC.

The chain uses TRBV28 and TRBJ1-1; no clear D. This CDR3 is 16 amino acids long. CDR1 and CDR2 from the germline V gene are MDHEN and SYDVKM. The germline V and J ends were trimmed by 6 bases and 5 bases, with 22 bases remaining between them. Written as DNA, the CDR3 is TGTGCCAGCAGCACCCCCGCGACTGCCGCTTCTACTGAAGCTTTCTTT. Translated: CASSTPATAASTEAFF.

Comments on this clone: One end of the junction varies from germline; a read error may be responsible. The chain is built from TRBV7-7 and TRBJ2-5; 13 nucleotides match TRBD2. CDR1 is SSHAT, CDR2 FNYEAQ, per germline (reference sequence). CDR3 size: 16 residues. This CDR3 reads CASSLGLAGVGGTQYF. The DNA of the CDR3 is TGTGCTAGCAGCTTAGGACTAGCGGGGGTTGGCGGGACCCAGTACTTC.

The rearrangement joins TRBV10-3 to TRBJ2-1, with D possibly TRBD1 on 5 matching bases. With 4 bases removed from V and 9 bases from J, the gap between germline ends came to 13 bases. Germline V CDR1 and CDR2: ENHRY, SYGVKD. CDR3 length: 13 amino acids. The CDR3 protein is CAISVRTMVEQFF. CDR3 nucleotide sequence: TGTGCCATCAGTGTGAGGACAATGGTTGAGCAGTTCTTC.

This clone was detected a few times. This rearrangement joins TRBV7-9 to TRBJ2-7, with 8 bases aligning to TRBD1. V gave up 0 bases and J gave up 2 bases; unmatched junction bases: 3. The CDR3 runs to 15 residues. The germline gives CDR1 SEHNR, CDR2 FQNEAQ (reference sequence). CDR3 residues: CASSLAGTGTYEQYF. The CDR3 coding sequence is TGTGCCAGCAGCTTAGCCGGGACAGGTACCTACGAGCAGTACTTC.

The rearrangement joins TRBV29-1 to TRBJ1-2, with a tentative D call TRBD1 (5 bases). Trimming took off 2 bases at V and 7 bases at J, with 11 bases between the two ends. Germline CDR1 is SQVTM and CDR2 is ANQGSEA. The CDR3 consists of 12 residues. The chain's CDR3 is CSVESRGPGYTF. The CDR3 DNA is TGCAGCGTTGAATCGCGGGGCCCTGGCTACACCTTC. The whole variable domain, filled in from reference TRBV29-1 and TRBJ1-2, reads SAVISQKPSRDICQRGTSLTIQCQVDSQVTMMFWYRQQPGQSLTLIATANQGSEATYESGFVIDKFPISRPNLTFSTLTVSNMSPEDSSIYLCSVESRGPGYTFGSGTRLTVV.

The chain uses TRBV20-1 and TRBJ1-5; D not certain. V was pared by 6 bases and J by 11 bases, with 14 bases between. In germline, CDR1 is DFQATT, CDR2 SNEGSKA (reference sequence). This CDR3 contains 11 residues. As DNA, the CDR3 is TGCAGTGCCTCGGGTCCGCAATCCCAGCATTTT. Protein: CSASGPQSQHF.